The subject of this entry is one T cell receptor (beta chain). Antigen unknown. Germline V CDR1 and CDR2: MDHEN, SYDVKM. The ends were cut back, 5 bases at V and 0 bases at J, with 10 bases in the middle. The CDR3 totals 15 residues. The data were taken from a study of T cell repertoires in ileal Crohn's disease. Study-wide background: About half of patients got postoperative therapy: around 10 thiopurines, over 15 anti-TNF. Study results and limitations: Compared with non-smokers, active smokers at surgery showed more clonal expansions.

The method was immunoSEQ multiplex PCR; TCRdb's version includes in-frame clones alone and lacks a portion of them. The profile covers roughly 11,000 clones, with 65% to 80% appearing a single time and approximately 4.3% taken by the ten largest. Eligibility required adulthood, ileal or ileocolonic Crohn's disease and indicated ileocolonic resection. The sequenced material came from ileal tissue. The TCR comes from an adult with Crohn's disease. The rearrangement uses TRBV28 and TRBJ2-2; D is undetermined. CDR3 sequence (DNA): TGTGCCAGCAGTCATCGACATTCGAACACCGGGGAGCTGTTTTTT. This translates into CASSHRHSNTGELFF.